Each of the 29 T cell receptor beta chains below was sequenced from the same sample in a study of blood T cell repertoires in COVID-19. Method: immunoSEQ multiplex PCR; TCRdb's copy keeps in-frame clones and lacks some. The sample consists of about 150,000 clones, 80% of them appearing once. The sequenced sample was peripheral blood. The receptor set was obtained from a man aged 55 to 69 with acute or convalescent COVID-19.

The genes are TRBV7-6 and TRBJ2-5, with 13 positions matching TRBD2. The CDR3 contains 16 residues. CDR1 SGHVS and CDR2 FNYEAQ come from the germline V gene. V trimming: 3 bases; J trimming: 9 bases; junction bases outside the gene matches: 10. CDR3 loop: CASSLDQEGLAGPQYF. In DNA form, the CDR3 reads TGTGCCAGCAGCTTGGACCAGGAGGGACTAGCGGGGCCCCAGTACTTC.

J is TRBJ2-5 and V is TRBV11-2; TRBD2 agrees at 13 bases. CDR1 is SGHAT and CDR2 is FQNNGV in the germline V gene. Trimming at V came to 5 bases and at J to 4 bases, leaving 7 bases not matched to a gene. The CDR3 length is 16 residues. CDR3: CASSAGLAGAPETQYF. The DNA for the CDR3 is TGTGCCAGCAGCGCCGGACTAGCGGGGGCCCCAGAGACCCAGTACTTC. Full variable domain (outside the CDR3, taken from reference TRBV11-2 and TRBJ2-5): EAGVAQSPRYKIIEKRQSVAFWCNPISGHATLYWYQQILGQGPKLLIQFQNNGVVDDSQLPKDRFSAERLKGVDSTLKIQPAKLEDSAVYLCASSAGLAGAPETQYFGPGTRLLVL.

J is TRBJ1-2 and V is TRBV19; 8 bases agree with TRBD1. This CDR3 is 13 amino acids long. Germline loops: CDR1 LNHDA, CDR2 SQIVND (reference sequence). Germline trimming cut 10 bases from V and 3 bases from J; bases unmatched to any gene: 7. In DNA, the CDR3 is TGTGCCACCAGGCAGGGGGCCGACTATGGCTACACCTTC. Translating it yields CATRQGADYGYTF.

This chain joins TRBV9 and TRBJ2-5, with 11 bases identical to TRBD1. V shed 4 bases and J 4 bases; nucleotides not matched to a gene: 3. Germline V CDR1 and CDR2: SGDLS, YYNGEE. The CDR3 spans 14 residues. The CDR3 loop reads CASSPGTGGETQYF. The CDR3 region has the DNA TGTGCCAGCAGCCCCGGGACAGGGGGAGAGACCCAGTACTTC.

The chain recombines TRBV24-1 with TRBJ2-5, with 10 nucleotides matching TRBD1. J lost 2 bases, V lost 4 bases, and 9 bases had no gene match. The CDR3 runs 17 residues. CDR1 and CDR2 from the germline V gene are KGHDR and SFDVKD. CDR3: CATSEAAQGQGQETQYF. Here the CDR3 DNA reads TGTGCCACCAGTGAAGCCGCCCAGGGACAGGGGCAAGAGACCCAGTACTTC.

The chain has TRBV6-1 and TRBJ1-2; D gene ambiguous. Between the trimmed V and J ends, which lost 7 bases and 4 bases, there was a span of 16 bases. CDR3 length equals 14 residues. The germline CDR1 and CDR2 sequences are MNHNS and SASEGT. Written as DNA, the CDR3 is TGTGCCAGCACCGTGGGAGAAGTAAGCTATGGCTACACCTTC. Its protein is CASTVGEVSYGYTF.

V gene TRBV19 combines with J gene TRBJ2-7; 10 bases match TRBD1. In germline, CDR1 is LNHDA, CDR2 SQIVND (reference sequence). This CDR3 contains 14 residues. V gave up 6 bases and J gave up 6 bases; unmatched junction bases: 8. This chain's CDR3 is CASSPGQGTLEQYF. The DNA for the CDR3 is TGTGCCAGTAGCCCGGGACAGGGGACCCTCGAGCAGTACTTC.

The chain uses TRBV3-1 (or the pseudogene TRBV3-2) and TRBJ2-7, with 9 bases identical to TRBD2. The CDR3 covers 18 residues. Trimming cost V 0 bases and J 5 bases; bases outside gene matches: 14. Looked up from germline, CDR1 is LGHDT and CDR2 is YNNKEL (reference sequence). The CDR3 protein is CASSQDPTAGGPKNEQYF. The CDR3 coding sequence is TGTGCCAGCAGCCAAGATCCCACTGCGGGAGGGCCGAAGAACGAGCAGTACTTC.

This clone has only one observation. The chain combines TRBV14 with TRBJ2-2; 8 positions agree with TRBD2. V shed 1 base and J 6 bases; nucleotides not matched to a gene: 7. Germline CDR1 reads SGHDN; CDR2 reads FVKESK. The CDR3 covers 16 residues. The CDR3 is CASSQGGLVLPGELFF. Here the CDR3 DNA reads TGTGCCAGCAGCCAAGGGGGACTAGTCCTCCCCGGGGAGCTGTTTTTT.

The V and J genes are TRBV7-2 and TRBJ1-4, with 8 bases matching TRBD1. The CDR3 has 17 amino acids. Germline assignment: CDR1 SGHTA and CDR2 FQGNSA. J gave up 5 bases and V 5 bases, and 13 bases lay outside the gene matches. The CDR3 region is CASSLQPPWTGNEKLFF. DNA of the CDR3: TGTGCCAGCAGCCTTCAACCTCCCTGGACAGGGAATGAAAAACTGTTTTTT.

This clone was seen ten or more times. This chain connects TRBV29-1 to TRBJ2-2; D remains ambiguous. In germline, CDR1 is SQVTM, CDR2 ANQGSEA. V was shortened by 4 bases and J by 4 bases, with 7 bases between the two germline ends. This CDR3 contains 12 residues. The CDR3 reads CSVVRVTGELFF. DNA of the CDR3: TGCAGCGTTGTCCGGGTCACCGGGGAGCTGTTTTTT.

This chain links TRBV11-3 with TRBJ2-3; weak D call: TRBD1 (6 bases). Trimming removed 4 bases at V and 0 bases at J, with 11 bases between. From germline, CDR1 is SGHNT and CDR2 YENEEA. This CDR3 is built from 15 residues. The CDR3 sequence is CASSSGTTSTDTQYF. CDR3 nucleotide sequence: TGTGCCAGCAGCTCCGGGACAACTAGCACAGATACGCAGTATTTT. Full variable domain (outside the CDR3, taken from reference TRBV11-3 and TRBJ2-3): EAGVVQSPRYKIIEKKQPVAFWCNPISGHNTLYWYLQNLGQGPELLIRYENEEAVDDSQLPKDRFSAERLKGVDSTLKIQPAELGDSAVYLCASSSGTTSTDTQYFGPGTRLTVL.

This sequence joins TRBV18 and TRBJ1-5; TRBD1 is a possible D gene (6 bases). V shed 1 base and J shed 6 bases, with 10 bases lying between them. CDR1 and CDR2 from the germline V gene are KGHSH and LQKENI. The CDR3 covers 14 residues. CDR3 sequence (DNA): TGTGCCAGCTCACCACGCAGGGGTGGTCAGCCCCAGCATTTT. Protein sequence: CASSPRRGGQPQHF. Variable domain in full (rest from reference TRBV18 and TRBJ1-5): NAGVMQNPRHLVRRRGQEARLRCSPMKGHSHVYWYRQLPEEGLKFMVYLQKENIIDESGMPKERFSAEFPKEGPSILRIQQVVRGDSAAYFCASSPRRGGQPQHFGDGTRLSIL.

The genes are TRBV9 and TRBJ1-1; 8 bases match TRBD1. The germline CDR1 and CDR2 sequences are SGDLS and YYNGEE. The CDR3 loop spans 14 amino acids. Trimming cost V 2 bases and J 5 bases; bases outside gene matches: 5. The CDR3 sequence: CASSVSTGETEAFF. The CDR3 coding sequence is TGTGCCAGCAGCGTTTCGACAGGGGAGACTGAAGCTTTCTTT.

In DNA, the CDR3 is TGTGCCAGCAGCGCTCATCCTATAGCGGATGAGCAGTTCTTC. Its protein product is CASSAHPIADEQFF. This chain joins TRBV9 and TRBJ2-1, with a tentative D call TRBD2 (6 bases). Trimming left V 3 bases short and J 8 bases short, with 15 bases between. CDR1 SGDLS and CDR2 YYNGEE come from the germline V gene. The CDR3 contains 14 residues.

In DNA form, the CDR3 reads TGTGCCACCAGTGGCGGGGCTGCCCCTTTTAGCACAGATACGCAGTATTTT. Translated: CATSGGAAPFSTDTQYF. The V gene is TRBV24-1, the J gene TRBJ2-3; a possible D gene is TRBD2 (6 bases). This CDR3 contains 17 residues. The V and J ends lost 5 bases and 0 bases respectively, with 17 bases between them. CDR1 and CDR2 (germline): KGHDR, SFDVKD.

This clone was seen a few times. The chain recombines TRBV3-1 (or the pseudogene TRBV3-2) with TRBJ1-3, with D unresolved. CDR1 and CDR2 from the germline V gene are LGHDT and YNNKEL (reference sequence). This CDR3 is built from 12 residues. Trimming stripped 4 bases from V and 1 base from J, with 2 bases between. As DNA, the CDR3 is TGTGCCAGCAGCCTATCTGGAAACACCATATATTTT. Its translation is CASSLSGNTIYF.

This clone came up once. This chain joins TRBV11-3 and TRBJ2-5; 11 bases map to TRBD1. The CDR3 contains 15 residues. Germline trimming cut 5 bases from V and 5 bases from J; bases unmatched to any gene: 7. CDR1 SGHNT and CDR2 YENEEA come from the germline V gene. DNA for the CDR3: TGTGCCAGCAGCCAGGGGACAGGGGGTGTGGAGACCCAGTACTTC. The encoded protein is CASSQGTGGVETQYF.

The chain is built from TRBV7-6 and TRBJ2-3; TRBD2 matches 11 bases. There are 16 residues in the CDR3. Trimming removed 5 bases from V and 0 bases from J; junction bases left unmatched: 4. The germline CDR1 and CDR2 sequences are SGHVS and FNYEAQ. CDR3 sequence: CASSLSGGASTDTQYF. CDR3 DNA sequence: TGTGCCAGCAGCCTTAGCGGGGGGGCGAGCACAGATACGCAGTATTTT.

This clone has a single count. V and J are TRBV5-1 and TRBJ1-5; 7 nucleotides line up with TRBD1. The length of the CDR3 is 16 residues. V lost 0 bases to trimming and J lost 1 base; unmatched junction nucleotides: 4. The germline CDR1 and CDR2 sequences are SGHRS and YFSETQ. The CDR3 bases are TGCGCCAGCAGCTTGGGACCACAGGGGAGCAATCAGCCCCAGCATTTT. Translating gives CASSLGPQGSNQPQHF. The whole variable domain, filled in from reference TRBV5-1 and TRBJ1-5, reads KAGVTQTPRYLIKTRGQQVTLSCSPISGHRSVSWYQQTPGQGLQFLFEYFSETQRNKGNFPGRFSGRQFSNSRSEMNVSTLELGDSALYLCASSLGPQGSNQPQHFGDGTRLSIL.

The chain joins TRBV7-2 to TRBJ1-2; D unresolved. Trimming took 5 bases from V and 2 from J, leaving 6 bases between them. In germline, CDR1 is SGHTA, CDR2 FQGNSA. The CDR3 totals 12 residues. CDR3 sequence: CASSAVNYGYTF. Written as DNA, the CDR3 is TGTGCCAGCAGCGCGGTAAACTATGGCTACACCTTC.

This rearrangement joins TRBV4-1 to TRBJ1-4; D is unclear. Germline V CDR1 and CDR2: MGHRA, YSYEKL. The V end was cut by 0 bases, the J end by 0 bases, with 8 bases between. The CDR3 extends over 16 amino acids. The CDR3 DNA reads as TGCGCCAGCAGCCAAGATCGCGCCTCAACTAATGAAAAACTGTTTTTT. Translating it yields CASSQDRASTNEKLFF.

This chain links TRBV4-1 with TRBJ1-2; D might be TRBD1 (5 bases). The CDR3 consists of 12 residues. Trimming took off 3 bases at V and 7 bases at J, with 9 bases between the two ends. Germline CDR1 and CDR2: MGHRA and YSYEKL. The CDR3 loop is CASSHRGVGYTF. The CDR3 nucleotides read TGCGCCAGCAGCCACCGGGGGGTTGGCTACACCTTC.

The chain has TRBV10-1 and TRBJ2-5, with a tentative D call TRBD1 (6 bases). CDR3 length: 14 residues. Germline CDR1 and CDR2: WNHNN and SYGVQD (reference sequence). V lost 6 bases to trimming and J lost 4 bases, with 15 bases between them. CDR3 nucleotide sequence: TGCGCCAGCAGGGAAACAGGGTCACCAGAGACCCAGTACTTC. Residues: CASRETGSPETQYF.

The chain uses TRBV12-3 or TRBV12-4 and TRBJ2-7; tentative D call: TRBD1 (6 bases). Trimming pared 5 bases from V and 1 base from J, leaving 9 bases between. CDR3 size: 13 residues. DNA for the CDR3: TGTGCCAGCAGTCTGGGGGCTTCCTACGAGCAGTACTTC. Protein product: CASSLGASYEQYF.

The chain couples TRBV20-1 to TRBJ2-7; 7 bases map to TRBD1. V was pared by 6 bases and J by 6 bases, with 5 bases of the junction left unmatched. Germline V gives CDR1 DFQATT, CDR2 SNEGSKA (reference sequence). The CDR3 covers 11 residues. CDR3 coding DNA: TGCAGTGCCACACAGGGGCCCGAGCAGTACTTC. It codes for CSATQGPEQYF.

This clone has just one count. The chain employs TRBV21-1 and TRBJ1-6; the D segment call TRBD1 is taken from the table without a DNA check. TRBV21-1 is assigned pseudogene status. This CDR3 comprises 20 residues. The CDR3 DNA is TGTGCCAGCAGCAAGACACTTGGGACACAGAGATCGTGTATAAATTCACCCCTCCACTTT. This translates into CASSKTLGTQRSCINSPLHF.

CDR3 coding DNA: TGTGCCAGCAGCTTCCAGGGGGCGTCAGATACGCAGTATTTT. Translating it yields CASSFQGASDTQYF. The chain links TRBV7-9 to TRBJ2-3, with 8 bases lining up with TRBD1. This CDR3 region has 14 residues. V dropped 3 bases and J dropped 4; count of bases not matched to a gene: 3. The V gene's germline CDR1 is SEHNR and CDR2 FQNEAQ (reference sequence).

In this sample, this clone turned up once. The CDR3 bases are TGCGCCAGCGGCCTAAGCGGGGGGGCCTTAAATGAGCAGTTCTTC. Amino acid sequence: CASGLSGGALNEQFF. V gene TRBV5-1 combines with J gene TRBJ2-1; 10 bases align to TRBD2. V gave up 7 bases and J gave up 7 bases; unmatched junction bases: 11. CDR3 length: 15 amino acids. Germline CDR1 is SGHRS and CDR2 is YFSETQ. Supplemented by reference TRBV5-1 and TRBJ2-1, the full variable domain reads KAGVTQTPRYLIKTRGQQVTLSCSPISGHRSVSWYQQTPGQGLQFLFEYFSETQRNKGNFPGRFSGRQFSNSRSEMNVSTLELGDSALYLCASGLSGGALNEQFFGPGTRLTVL.